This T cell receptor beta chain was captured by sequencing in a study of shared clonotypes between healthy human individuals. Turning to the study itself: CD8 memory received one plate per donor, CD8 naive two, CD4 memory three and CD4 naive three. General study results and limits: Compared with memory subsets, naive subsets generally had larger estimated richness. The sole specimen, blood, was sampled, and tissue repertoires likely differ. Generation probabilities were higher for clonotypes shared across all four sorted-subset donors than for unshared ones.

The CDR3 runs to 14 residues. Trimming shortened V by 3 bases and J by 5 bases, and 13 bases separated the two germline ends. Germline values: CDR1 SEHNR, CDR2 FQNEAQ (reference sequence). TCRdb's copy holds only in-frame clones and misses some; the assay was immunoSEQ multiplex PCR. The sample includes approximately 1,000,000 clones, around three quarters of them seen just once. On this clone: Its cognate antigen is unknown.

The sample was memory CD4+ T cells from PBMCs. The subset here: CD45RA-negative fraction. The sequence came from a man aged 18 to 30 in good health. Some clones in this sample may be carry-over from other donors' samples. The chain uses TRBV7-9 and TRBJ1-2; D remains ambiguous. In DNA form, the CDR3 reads TGTGCCAGCAGCTTCAACGTCCAAGGTTATGGCTACACCTTC. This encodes CASSFNVQGYGYTF.